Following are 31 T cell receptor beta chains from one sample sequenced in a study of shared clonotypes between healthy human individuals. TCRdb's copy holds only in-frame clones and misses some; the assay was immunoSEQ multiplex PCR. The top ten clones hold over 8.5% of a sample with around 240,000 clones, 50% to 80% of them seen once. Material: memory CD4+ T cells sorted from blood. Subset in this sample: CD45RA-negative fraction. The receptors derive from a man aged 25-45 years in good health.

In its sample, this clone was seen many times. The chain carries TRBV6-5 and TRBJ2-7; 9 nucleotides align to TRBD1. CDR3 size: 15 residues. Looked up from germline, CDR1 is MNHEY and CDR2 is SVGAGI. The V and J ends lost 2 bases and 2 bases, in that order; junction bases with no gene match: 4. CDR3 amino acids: CASSYTRTGAYEQYF. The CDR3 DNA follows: TGTGCCAGCAGTTACACTAGGACAGGGGCCTACGAGCAGTACTTC.

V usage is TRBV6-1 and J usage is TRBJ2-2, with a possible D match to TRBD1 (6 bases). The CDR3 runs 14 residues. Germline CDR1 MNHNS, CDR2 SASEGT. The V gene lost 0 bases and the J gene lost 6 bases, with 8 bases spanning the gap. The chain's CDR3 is CASSEAKGAGELFF. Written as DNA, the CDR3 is TGTGCCAGCAGTGAAGCGAAGGGGGCCGGGGAGCTGTTTTTT.

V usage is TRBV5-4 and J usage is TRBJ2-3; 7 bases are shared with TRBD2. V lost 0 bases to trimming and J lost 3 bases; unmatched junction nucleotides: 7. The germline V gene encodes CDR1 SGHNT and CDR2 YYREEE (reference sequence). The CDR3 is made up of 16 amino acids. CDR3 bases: TGTGCCAGCAGCTTGGCCAAGCGCGGGAGTACAGATACGCAGTATTTT. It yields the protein CASSLAKRGSTDTQYF.

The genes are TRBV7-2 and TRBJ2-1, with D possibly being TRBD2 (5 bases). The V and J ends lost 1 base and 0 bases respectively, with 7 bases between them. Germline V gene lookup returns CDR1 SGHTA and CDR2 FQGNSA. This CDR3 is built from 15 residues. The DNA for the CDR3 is TGTGCCAGCAGCTTAGGAGCGGCCTCCTACAATGAGCAGTTCTTC. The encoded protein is CASSLGAASYNEQFF.

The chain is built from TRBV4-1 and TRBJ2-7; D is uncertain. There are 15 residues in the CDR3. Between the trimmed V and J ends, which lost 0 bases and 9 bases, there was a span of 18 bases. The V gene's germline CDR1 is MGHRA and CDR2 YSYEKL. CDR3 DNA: TGCGCCAGCAGCCAAGATCTGGTGAACCTACGAGGGCAGTACTTC. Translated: CASSQDLVNLRGQYF.

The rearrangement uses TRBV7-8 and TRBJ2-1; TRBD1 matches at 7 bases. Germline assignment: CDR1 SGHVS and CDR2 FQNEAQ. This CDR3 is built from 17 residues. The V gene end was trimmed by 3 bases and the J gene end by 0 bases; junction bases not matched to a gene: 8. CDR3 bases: TGTGCCAGCAGCTTCAGACAGGGAAGGAGCTCCTACAATGAGCAGTTCTTC. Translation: CASSFRQGRSSYNEQFF.

DNA for the CDR3: TGTGCCAGCAGTTTTGTCGGGGACAGGGGTAACTATGGCTACACCTTC. This gives the protein CASSFVGDRGNYGYTF. The genes are TRBV27 and TRBJ1-2; 10 bases fit TRBD1. J was trimmed by 1 base and V by 3 bases; bases with no gene match: 5. From germline, CDR1 is MNHEY and CDR2 SMNVEV (reference sequence). The CDR3 length is 16 residues.

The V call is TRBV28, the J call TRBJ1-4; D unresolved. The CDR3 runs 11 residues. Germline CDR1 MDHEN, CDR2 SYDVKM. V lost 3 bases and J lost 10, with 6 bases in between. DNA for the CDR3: TGTGCCAGCAGTTTGACCAGAAAACTGTTTTTT. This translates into CASSLTRKLFF.

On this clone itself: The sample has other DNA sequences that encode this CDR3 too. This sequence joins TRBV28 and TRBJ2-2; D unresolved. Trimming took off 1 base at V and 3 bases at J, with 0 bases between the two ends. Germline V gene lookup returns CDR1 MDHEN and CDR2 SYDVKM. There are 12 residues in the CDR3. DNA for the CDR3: TGTGCCAGCAGTTTATACACCGGGGAGCTGTTTTTT. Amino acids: CASSLYTGELFF.

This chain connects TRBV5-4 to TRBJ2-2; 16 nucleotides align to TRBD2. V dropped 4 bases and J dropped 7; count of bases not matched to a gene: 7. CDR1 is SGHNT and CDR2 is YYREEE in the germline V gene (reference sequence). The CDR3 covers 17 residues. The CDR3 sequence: CASSAGTSGRAIGELFF. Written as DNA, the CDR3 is TGTGCCAGCAGCGCCGGGACTAGCGGGAGGGCCATCGGGGAGCTGTTTTTT.

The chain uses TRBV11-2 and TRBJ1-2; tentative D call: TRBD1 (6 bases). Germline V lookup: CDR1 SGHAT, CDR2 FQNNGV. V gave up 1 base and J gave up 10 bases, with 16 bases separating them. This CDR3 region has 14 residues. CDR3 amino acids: CASSLVVRTDTYTF. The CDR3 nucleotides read TGTGCCAGCAGCTTAGTTGTCCGGACAGACACCTACACCTTC.

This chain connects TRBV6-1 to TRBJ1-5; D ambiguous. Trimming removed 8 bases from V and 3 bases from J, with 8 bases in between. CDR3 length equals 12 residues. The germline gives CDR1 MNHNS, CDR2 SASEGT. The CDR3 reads CASGGFNQPQHF. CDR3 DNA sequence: TGTGCCAGCGGTGGGTTCAATCAGCCCCAGCATTTT.

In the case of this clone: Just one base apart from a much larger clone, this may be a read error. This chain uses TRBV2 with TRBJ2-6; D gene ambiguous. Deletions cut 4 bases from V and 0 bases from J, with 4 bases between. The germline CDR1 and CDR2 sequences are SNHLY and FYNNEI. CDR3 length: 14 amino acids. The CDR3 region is CASSVSSGANVLTF. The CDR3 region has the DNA TGTGCCAGCAGTGTCAGCTCTGGGGCCAACGTCCTGACTTTC.

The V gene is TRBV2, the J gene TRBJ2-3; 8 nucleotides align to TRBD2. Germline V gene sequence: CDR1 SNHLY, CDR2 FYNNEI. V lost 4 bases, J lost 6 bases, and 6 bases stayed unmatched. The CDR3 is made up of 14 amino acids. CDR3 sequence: CASSALAAGDTQYF. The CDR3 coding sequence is TGTGCCAGCAGTGCACTAGCGGCAGGTGATACGCAGTATTTT.

The CDR3 sequence: CASSYRLSGANVLTF. CDR3 in DNA: TGTGCCAGCAGTTATCGGCTCTCTGGGGCCAACGTCCTGACTTTC. The chain links TRBV6-5 to TRBJ2-6; no reliable D call. Per the germline V gene, CDR1 is MNHEY and CDR2 is SVGAGI. The CDR3 length is 15 residues. Trimming left V 3 bases short and J 0 bases short, with 6 bases between.

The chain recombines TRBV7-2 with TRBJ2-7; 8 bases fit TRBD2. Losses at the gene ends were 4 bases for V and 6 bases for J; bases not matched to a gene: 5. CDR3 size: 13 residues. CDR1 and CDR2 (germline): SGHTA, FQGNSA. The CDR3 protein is CASSSGLGFEQYF. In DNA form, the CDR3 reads TGTGCCAGCAGCTCGGGACTAGGATTCGAGCAGTACTTC. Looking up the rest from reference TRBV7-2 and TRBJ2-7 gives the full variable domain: GAGVSQSPSNKVTEKGKDVELRCDPISGHTALYWYRQSLGQGLEFLIYFQGNSAPDKSGLPSDRFSAERTGGSVSTLTIQRTQQEDSAVYLCASSSGLGFEQYFGPGTRLTVT.

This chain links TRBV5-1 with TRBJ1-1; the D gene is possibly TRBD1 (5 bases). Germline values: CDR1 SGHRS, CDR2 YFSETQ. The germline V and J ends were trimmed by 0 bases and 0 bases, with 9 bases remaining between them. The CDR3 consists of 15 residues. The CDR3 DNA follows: TGCGCCAGCAGCTTGGAGGGGACGTTGAACACTGAAGCTTTCTTT. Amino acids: CASSLEGTLNTEAFF.

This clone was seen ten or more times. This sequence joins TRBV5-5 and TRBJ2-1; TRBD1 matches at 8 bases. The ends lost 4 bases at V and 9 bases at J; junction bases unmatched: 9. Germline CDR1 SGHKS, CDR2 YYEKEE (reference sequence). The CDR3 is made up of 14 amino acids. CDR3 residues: CASSTSGTGLEQFF. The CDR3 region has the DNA TGTGCCAGCAGCACCTCCGGGACAGGTCTTGAGCAGTTCTTC. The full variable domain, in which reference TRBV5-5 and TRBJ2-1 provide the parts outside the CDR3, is DAGVTQSPTHLIKTRGQQVTLRCSPISGHKSVSWYQQVLGQGPQFIFQYYEKEERGRGNFPDRFSARQFPNYSSELNVNALLLGDSALYLCASSTSGTGLEQFFGPGTRLTVL.

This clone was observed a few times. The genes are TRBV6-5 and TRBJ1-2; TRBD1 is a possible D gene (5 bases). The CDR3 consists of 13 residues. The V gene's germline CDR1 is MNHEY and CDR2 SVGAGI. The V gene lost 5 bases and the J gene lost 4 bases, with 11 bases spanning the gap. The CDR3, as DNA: TGTGCCAGCAGTACACAGGCGGGCTATGGCTACACCTTC. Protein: CASSTQAGYGYTF.

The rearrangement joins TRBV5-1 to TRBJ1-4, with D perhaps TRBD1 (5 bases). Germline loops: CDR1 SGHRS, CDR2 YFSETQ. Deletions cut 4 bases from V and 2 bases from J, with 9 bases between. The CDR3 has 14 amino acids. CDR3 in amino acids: CASSEGATNEKLFF. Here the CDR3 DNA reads TGCGCCAGCAGCGAAGGGGCTACTAATGAAAAACTGTTTTTT.

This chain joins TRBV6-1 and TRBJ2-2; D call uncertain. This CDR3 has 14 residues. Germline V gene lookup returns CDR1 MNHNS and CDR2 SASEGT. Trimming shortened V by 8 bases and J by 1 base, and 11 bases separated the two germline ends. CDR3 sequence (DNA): TGTGCCAGCCAAGGGAACTTGAACACCGGGGAGCTGTTTTTT. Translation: CASQGNLNTGELFF.

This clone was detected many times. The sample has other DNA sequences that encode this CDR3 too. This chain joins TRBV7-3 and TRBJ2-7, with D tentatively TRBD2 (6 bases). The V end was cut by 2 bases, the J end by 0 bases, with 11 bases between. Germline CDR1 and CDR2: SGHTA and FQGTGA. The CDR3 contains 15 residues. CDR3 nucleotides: TGTGCCAGCAGCTTAGGCGGGATGGGCTCCTACGAGCAGTACTTC. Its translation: CASSLGGMGSYEQYF.

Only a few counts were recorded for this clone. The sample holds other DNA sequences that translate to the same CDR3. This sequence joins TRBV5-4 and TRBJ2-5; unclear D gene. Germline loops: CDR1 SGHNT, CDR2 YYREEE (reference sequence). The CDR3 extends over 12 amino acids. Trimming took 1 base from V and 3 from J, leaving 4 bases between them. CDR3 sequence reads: CASSLPKETQYF. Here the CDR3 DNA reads TGTGCCAGCAGCTTGCCAAAAGAGACCCAGTACTTC.

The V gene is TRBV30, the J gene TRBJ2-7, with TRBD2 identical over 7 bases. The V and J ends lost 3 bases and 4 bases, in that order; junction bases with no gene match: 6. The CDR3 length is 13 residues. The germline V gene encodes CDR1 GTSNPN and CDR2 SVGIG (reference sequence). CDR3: CAWRGTTRYEQYF. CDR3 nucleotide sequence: TGTGCCTGGAGAGGGACTACGCGATACGAGCAGTACTTC.

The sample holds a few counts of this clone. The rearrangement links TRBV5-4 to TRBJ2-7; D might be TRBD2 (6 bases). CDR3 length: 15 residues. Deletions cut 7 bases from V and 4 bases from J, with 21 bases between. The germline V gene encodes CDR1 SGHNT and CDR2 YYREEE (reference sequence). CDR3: CASGYPDGGRYEQYF. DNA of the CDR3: TGTGCCAGCGGCTACCCCGACGGTGGGAGGTACGAGCAGTACTTC.

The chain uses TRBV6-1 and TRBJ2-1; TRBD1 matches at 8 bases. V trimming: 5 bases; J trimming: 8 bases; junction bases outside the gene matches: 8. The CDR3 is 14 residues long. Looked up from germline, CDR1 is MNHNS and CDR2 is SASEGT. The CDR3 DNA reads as TGTGCCAGCAGTCCGGACAGGGTTTCCGATGAGCAGTTCTTC. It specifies CASSPDRVSDEQFF.

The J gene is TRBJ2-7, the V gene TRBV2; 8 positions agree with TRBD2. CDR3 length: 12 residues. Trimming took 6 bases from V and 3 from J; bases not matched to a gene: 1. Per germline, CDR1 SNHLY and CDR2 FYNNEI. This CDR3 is CASRTSDYEQYF. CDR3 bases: TGTGCCAGCAGGACTAGCGACTACGAGCAGTACTTC.

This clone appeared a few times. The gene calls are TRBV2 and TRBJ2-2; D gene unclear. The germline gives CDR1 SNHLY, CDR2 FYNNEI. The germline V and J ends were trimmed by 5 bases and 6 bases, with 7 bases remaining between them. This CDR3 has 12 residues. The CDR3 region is CASSTGPGELFF. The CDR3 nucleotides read TGTGCCAGCAGTACCGGGCCCGGGGAGCTGTTTTTT.

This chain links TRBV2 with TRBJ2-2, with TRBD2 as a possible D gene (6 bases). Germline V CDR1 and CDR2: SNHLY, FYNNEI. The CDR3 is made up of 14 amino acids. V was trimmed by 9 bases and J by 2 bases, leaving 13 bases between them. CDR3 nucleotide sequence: TGTGCCAGTACCGGGACTCTAAACACCGGGGAGCTGTTTTTT. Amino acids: CASTGTLNTGELFF.

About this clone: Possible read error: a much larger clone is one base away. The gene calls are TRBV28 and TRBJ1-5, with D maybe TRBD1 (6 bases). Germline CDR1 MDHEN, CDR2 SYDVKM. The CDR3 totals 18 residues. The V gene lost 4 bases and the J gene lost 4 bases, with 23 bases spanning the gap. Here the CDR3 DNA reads TGTGCCAGCAGTTGGCTCCCGAGGGGGAGCAGGAATAATCAGCCCCAGCATTTT. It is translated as CASSWLPRGSRNNQPQHF.

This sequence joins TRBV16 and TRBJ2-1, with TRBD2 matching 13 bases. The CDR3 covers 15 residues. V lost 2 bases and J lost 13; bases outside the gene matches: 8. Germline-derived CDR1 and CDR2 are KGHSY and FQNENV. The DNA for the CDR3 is TGTGCCAGCAGCCAAGGACTAGCGGGAGTCGTTCAACAGTTCTTC. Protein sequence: CASSQGLAGVVQQFF.